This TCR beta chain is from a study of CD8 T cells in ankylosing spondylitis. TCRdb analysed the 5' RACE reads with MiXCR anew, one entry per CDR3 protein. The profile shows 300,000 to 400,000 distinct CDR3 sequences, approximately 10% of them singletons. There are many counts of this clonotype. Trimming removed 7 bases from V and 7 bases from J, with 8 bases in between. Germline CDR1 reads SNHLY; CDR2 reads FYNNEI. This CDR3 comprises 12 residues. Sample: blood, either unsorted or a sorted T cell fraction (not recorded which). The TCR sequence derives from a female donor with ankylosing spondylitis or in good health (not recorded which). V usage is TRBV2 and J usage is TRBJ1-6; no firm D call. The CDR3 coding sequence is TGTGCCAGCAATTTCGGCAATTCACCCCTCCACTTT. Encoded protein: CASNFGNSPLHF.